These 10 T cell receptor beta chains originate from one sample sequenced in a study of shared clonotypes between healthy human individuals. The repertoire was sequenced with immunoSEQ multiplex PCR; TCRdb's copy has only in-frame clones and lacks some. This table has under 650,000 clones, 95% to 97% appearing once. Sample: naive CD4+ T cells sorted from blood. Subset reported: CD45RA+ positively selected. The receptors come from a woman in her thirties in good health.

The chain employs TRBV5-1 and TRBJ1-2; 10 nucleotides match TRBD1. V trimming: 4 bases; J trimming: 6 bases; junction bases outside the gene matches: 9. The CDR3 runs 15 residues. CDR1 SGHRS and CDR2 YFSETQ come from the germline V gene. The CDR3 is CASSRGTGVGDGYTF. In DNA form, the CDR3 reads TGCGCCAGCAGCAGAGGGACAGGGGTTGGCGATGGCTACACCTTC. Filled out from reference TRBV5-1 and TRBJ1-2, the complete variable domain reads KAGVTQTPRYLIKTRGQQVTLSCSPISGHRSVSWYQQTPGQGLQFLFEYFSETQRNKGNFPGRFSGRQFSNSRSEMNVSTLELGDSALYLCASSRGTGVGDGYTFGSGTRLTVV.

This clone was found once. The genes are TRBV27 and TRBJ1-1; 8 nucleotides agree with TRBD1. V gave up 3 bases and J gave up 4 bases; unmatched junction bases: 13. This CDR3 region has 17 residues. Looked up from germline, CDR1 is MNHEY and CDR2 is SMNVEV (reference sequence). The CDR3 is CASSFKQGGQLSTEAFF. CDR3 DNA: TGTGCCAGCAGTTTCAAACAGGGGGGACAATTAAGCACTGAAGCTTTCTTT.

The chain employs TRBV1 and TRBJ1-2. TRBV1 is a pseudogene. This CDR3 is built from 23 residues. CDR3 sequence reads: CTSSRQGTSRPLSLWRKTYGYTF. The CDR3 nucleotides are TGCACCAGCAGTAGGCAAGGCACCAGCAGGCCACTAAGTTTGTGGCGAAAGACCTATGGCTACACCTTC.

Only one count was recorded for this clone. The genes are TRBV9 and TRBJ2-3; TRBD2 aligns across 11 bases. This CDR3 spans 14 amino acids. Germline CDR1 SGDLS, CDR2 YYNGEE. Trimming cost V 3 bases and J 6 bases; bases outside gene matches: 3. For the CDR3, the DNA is TGTGCCAGCAGCGGGACTAGCGGGCCGGATACGCAGTATTTT. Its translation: CASSGTSGPDTQYF. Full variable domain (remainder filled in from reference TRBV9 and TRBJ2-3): DSGVTQTPKHLITATGQRVTLRCSPRSGDLSVYWYQQSLDQGLQFLIQYYNGEERAKGNILERFSAQQFPDLHSELNLSSLELGDSALYFCASSGTSGPDTQYFGPGTRLTVL.

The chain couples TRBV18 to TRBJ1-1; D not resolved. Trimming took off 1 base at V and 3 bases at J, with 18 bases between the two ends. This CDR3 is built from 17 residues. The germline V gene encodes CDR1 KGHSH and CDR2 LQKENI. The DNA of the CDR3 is TGTGCCAGCTCACCACAACGGGGAATGGGGTTGGACACTGAAGCTTTCTTT. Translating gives CASSPQRGMGLDTEAFF.

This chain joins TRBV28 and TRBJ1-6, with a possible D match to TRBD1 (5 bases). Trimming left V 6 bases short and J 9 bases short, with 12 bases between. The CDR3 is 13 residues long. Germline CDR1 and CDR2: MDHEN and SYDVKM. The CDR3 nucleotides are TGTGCCAGCAGAACAGGTTGGGGTTCACCCCTCCACTTT. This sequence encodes CASRTGWGSPLHF.

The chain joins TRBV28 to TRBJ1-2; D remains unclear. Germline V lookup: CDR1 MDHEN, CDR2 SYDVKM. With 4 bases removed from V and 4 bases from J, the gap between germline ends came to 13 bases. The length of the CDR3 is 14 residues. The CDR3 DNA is TGTGCCAGCAGTTCCTATGTATCGGGCTATGGCTACACCTTC. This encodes CASSSYVSGYGYTF.

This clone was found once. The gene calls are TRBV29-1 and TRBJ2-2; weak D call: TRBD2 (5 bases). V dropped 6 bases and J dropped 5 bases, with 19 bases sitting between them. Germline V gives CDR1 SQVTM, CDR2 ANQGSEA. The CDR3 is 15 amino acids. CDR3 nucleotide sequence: TGCAGCGTCCAGTTAAGCGGTGAGGGAACCGGGGAGCTGTTTTTT. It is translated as CSVQLSGEGTGELFF.

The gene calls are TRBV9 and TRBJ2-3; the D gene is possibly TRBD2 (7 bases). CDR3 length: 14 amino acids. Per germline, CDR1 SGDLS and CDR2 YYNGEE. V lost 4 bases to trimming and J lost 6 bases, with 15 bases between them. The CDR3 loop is CASSPRGGEDTQYF. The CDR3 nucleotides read TGTGCCAGCAGCCCAAGGGGGGGCGAGGATACGCAGTATTTT.

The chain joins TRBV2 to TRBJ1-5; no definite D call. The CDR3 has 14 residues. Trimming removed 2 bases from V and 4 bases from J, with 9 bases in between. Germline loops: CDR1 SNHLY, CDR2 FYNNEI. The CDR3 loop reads CASSESVENQPQHF. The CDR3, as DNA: TGTGCCAGCAGTGAAAGTGTCGAAAATCAGCCCCAGCATTTT.